This T cell receptor beta chain appears in the sequencing data of a study of tissue T cells after allogeneic stem cell transplantation. Study-wide results and limits: Some tissue clones might be persisting host cells; their alloreactivity or antigen specificity was not determined.

The CDR3 extends over 13 amino acids. V dropped 6 bases and J dropped 5 bases, with 8 bases sitting between them. Germline assignment: CDR1 KGHPV and CDR2 FQNQEV (reference sequence). The assay was immunoSEQ multiplex PCR, and TCRdb's table has in-frame clones only and misses some. The repertoire holds 4,500 to 6,500 clones, with 40% to 60% as singletons. Sample time point: mouse harvest day 7 after allogeneic transplant. The graft held 10^6 splenic CD5+ T cells and 10^7 T-cell-depleted bone marrow cells. Mice had MHC-mismatched B6 into BALB/c GVHD, sampled day 7 or 14. To note about this clone: Its antigen is still unknown. Gene labels here are mouse ones. Read coverage stops 1 residue before the CDR3 terminus; the germline J gene supplies the remainder.

The sample consisted of gut tissue. The origin of this receptor is a female BALB/c mouse given C57BL/6 T cells with graft-versus-host disease after an allogeneic hematopoietic cell transplant. The genes are TRBV26 and TRBJ1-6; no reliable D call. TRBJ1-6 is an ORF for which the function is uncertain. CDR3 amino acids: CASSLQDNSPLYF. CDR3 DNA, as far as it was read: TGTGCCAGCAGCTTACAAGATAATTCGCCCCTCTAC.